The entry that follows covers one T cell receptor beta chain sequence. The junction and the germline gene differ at one end; a read error may be behind it. This specimen belongs to a study of tumor-infiltrating lymphocytes in primary liver carcinoma. Joint extraction of RNA and DNA used roughly 19-33 mg of bulk tissue that was unsorted. This CDR3 contains 14 residues. Germline loops: CDR1 MDHEN, CDR2 SYDVKM. From 400 to 550 ng total RNA, TCR beta cDNA was generated with a primer in the constant region. Slightly modified ARM-PCR with three nested multiplex PCR rounds yielded TCR beta libraries. For approximately 9 cycles apiece, the opening two PCR rounds ran with TRBV1-TRBV30 forward primers and a C-beta reverse primer. TCRdb itself ran the multiplex PCR reads through MiXCR, one entry per CDR3 protein. The table includes about 96,000 distinct CDR3 sequences, roughly 70% detected once.

This chain joins TRBV28 and TRBJ2-7; 7 nucleotides line up with TRBD1. The sequence was collected from a man between 40 and 49 years old with primary liver carcinoma and hepatitis B virus infection. Sequenced: tumor-adjacent normal liver tissue. CDR3 sequence reads: CDSTKGAGDYEQYF. The CDR3 coding sequence is TGTGACAGCACCAAGGGGGCAGGGGACTACGAGCAGTACTTC. The complete variable domain, with remaining parts taken from reference TRBV28 and TRBJ2-7, reads DVKVTQSSRYLVKRTGEKVFLECVQDMDHENMFWYRQDPGLGLRLIYFSYDVKMKEKGDIPEGYSVSREKKERFSLILESASTNQTSMYLCDSTKGAGDYEQYFGPGTRLTVT.